This T cell receptor beta chain stems from a study of cytomegalovirus exposure and HLA in healthy donors. Findings and caveats of the study: Equally common other TCR beta chains were less clonally expanded than HLA-associated ones, a later analysis found. Being productive about 87% or about 30% of the time was typical of most TCR beta V segments in an earlier analysis. Reportedly, cytomegalovirus status was diagnosed with high sensitivity and specificity. Later analysis reportedly placed an Asian-associated ancestry cluster below the roughly 670-donor mean in N-insertions.

The table lists this clone with a few counts. Its specificity is unknown. Germline lookup yields CDR1 MNHNY and CDR2 SVGAGI (reference sequence). CDR3 length: 15 residues. V lost 6 bases and J lost 5; bases outside the gene matches: 10. The PCR employed 60 Vbeta primers together with 13 Jbeta primers. The repertoire was sequenced with immunoSEQ multiplex PCR; TCRdb's copy has only in-frame clones and lacks some. The data hold some 180,000 clones, with 76% observed a single time. The clonotype was recovered from a man between 18 and 29 years old in good health and CMV-seronegative. This chain uses TRBV6-6 with TRBJ2-5, with TRBD1 identical over 9 bases. The sequencing input was PBMCs. Written as DNA, the CDR3 is TGTGCCAGCAGCCCGGGGACAGGGTCCATTGAGACCCAGTACTTC. Translation gives CASSPGTGSIETQYF.